One T cell receptor (beta chain) is described in this entry. The sample belongs to a study of cytomegalovirus exposure and HLA in healthy donors. Study-wide background: The 110 or so validation repertoires were produced on the same platform as the 700 or so repertoires of the first cohort. This was reported in a later analysis.

The CDR3 is made up of 13 amino acids. V dropped 0 bases and J dropped 2 bases, with 5 bases sitting between them. CDR1 and CDR2 from the germline V gene are SGHRS and YFSETQ. TCRdb's table, derived via immunoSEQ multiplex PCR, lists solely in-frame clones and lacks some. The sample includes some 110,000 clones, about 82% of them seen just once. The TCR originated in a man in his late teens or twenties in good health and CMV-seronegative. The sequenced material came from PBMCs. The chain recombines TRBV5-1 with TRBJ1-2, with unresolved D. The CDR3 loop reads CASSLDWNYGYTF. DNA for the CDR3: TGCGCCAGCAGCTTGGACTGGAACTATGGCTACACCTTC.